What follows is one T cell receptor (beta chain) and its context. Its cognate antigen is unknown. Treatment reported: about 20 received Ad26.COV2.S at low or high dose, single or two shots; 5 received placebo; per-sample allocation not given. Specimen acquisition occurred on day 63 following the initial vaccine or placebo injection. Method: immunoSEQ multiplex PCR; TCRdb's copy keeps in-frame clones and lacks some. There are approximately 480,000 clones in the sample; roughly nine tenths occur only once, and 9.5% to 15% lies in the top ten. This entry comes from a study of Ad26.COV2.S vaccination and SARS-CoV-2 variants. Study overall: The authors gave Ad26.COV2.S intramuscularly, either once or twice 56 days apart.

V was cut by 4 bases and J by 0 bases, with 7 bases left in between. There are 12 residues in the CDR3. Germline CDR1 and CDR2: GTSNPN and SVGIG (reference sequence). Notes on the study in general: Reported findings describe substantial breadth in spike-specific CD8+ and CD4+ T cell responses following vaccination. Analytic work on TCR breadth and depth might have understated the full extent of total T cell responses.

This receptor was identified in a person between 18 and 59 years old who received the Ad26.COV2.S COVID-19 vaccine or a placebo. The rearrangement uses TRBV30 and TRBJ2-7, with D unclear. The specimen was peripheral blood, collected in a trial of Ad26.COV2.S vaccine versus placebo. The CDR3 DNA follows: TGTGCCTGGACGGCGAGCTCCTACGAGCAGTACTTC. This sequence encodes CAWTASSYEQYF.